This TCR beta chain stems from a study of blood T cell repertoires in COVID-19. The wider study: The United States, Italy and Spain were the sources of the acute and convalescent COVID-19 samples. The cDNA or gDNA used as material had been derived from T cells, B-cell-depleted T cells, or PBMCs.

This clone came up a few times. The germline V gene has CDR1 LGHDT and CDR2 YNNKEL (reference sequence). CDR3 length: 13 residues. Trimming stripped 1 base from V and 3 bases from J, with 6 bases between. How the authors handled the data: Scientists estimated how many nucleated cells there were by amplifying reference gene primers. Assay: immunoSEQ multiplex PCR; the TCRdb copy retains only in-frame clones and omits some. The V and J calls and clone size are taken from that table; D and trimming were inferred from the DNA. The sample has about 110,000 clones; around 90% are singletons. The sequence came from a human donor in a cohort sampled during active COVID-19. Sequenced material: peripheral blood. The genes are TRBV3-1 (or the pseudogene TRBV3-2) and TRBJ1-2, with unresolved D. The CDR3 loop reads CASSQGTDYGYTF. CDR3 DNA sequence: TGTGCCAGCAGCCAAGGAACGGACTATGGCTACACCTTC.